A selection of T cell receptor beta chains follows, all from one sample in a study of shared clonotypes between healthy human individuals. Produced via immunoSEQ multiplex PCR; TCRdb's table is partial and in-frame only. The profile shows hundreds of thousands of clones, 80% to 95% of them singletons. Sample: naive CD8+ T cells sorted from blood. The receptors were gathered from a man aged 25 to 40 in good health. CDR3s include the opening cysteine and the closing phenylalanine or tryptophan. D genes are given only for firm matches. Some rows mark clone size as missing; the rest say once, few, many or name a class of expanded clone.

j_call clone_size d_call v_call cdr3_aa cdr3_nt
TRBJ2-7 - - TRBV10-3 CAISESGEAYEQYF TGTGCCATCAGTGAGTCAGGGGAGGCCTACGAGCAGTACTTC
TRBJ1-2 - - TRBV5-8 CASSFSRQARYGYTF TGTGCCAGCAGCTTTAGTAGACAGGCCCGGTATGGCTACACCTTC
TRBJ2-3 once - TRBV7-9 CASRLYGIIGRKDTDTQYF TGTGCCAGCAGATTATACGGCATAATTGGGCGGAAAGACACAGATACGCAGTATTTT
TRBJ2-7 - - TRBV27 CASSLTSLSEQYF TGTGCCAGCAGTTTAACTAGTCTTAGCGAGCAGTACTTC
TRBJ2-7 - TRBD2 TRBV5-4 CASTTGTSSYEQYF TGTGCCAGCACCACTGGGACTAGCTCCTACGAGCAGTACTTC
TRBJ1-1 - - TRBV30 CAWSVSRLTEAFF TGTGCCTGGAGTGTATCTCGATTAACTGAAGCTTTCTTT
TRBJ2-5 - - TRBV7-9 CASSLPVKETQYF TGTGCCAGCAGCTTACCTGTGAAGGAGACCCAGTACTTC
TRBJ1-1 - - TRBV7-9 CASSGTVNTEAFF TGTGCCAGCAGCGGGACTGTGAACACTGAAGCTTTCTTT
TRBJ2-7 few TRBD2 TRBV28 CASSLDLASGSRYHYEQYF TGTGCCAGCAGTTTAGACCTGGCTAGCGGGAGTCGGTATCACTACGAGCAGTACTTC
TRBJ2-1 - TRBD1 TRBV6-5 CASSGTGGWNEQFF TGTGCCAGCAGCGGGACAGGGGGCTGGAATGAGCAGTTCTTC
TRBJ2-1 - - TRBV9 CASSQPRGGQVNEQFF TGTGCCAGCAGCCAACCCAGGGGGGGTCAGGTCAATGAGCAGTTCTTC
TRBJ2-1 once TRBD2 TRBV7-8 CASSPTGLANNEQFF TGTGCCAGCAGCCCAACGGGACTAGCTAACAATGAGCAGTTCTTC
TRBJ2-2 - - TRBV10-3 CAISGRIAAGELFF TGTGCCATCAGCGGGCGGATAGCGGCCGGGGAGCTGTTTTTT
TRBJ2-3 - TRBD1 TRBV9 CASSAGQGGADTQYF TGTGCCAGCAGCGCGGGACAGGGGGGCGCAGATACGCAGTATTTT
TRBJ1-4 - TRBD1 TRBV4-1 CASSLKRDRGDEKLFF TGCGCCAGCAGCTTAAAAAGAGACAGGGGGGACGAAAAACTGTTTTTT
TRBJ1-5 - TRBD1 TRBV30 CAWSGGQTSNQPQHF TGTGCCTGGAGCGGGGGACAGACTAGCAATCAGCCCCAGCATTTT